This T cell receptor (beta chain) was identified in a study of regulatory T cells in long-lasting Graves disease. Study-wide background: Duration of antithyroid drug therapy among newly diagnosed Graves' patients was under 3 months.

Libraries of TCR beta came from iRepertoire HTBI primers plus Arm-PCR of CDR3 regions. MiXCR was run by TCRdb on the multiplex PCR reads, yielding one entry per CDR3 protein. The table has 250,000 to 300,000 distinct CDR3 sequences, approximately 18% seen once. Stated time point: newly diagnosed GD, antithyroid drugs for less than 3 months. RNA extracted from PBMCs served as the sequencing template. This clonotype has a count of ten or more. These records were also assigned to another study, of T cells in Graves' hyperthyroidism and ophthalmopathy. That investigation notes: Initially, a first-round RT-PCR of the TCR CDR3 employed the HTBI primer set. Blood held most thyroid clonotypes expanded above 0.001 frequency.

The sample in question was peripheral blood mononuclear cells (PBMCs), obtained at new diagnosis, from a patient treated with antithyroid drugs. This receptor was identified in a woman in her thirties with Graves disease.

The CDR3 sequence is CASTTGQGYEQYF. The CDR3 nucleotides are TGTGCCAGCACCACGGGACAGGGCTACGAGCAGTACTTC. The rearrangement links TRBV12-3 or TRBV12-4 to TRBJ2-7; 9 nucleotides line up with TRBD1. The CDR3 has 13 residues. J gave up 3 bases and V 7 bases, and 4 bases lay outside the gene matches.